These 29 T cell receptor beta chains originate from one sample sequenced in a study of Graves' ophthalmopathy and Graves' hyperthyroidism. From RNA, the CDR3 regions of TCR beta chains were amplified and sequenced. RT-PCR with HTBI primers came first, then second-round multiplex PCR. TCRdb passed the multiplex PCR reads through MiXCR, listing each CDR3 protein once. The table has approximately 640,000 distinct CDR3 sequences, about 40% seen once. The sequenced sample consisted of peripheral blood. These receptors came from an adult man with Graves' ophthalmopathy.

The CDR3 DNA follows: TGTGCCAGCAGTGAAATGGTGGAGACAGGGATGGTTCATGAAAAACTGTTTTTT. Residues: CASSEMVETGMVHEKLFF. This sequence joins TRBV25-1 and TRBJ1-4, with 7 positions matching TRBD1. The germline V gene has CDR1 MGHDK and CDR2 SYGVNS. Germline trimming cut 2 bases from V and 6 bases from J; bases unmatched to any gene: 15. The CDR3 extends over 18 amino acids.

This clonotype was recorded many times. The chain has TRBV7-2 and TRBJ1-2; D uncertain. This CDR3 comprises 13 residues. Trimming removed 5 bases at V and 4 bases at J, with 11 bases between. CDR1 and CDR2 (germline): SGHTA, FQGNSA. The CDR3 spells CASSPNLSYGYTF. The CDR3 region has the DNA TGTGCCAGCAGCCCAAATCTCAGCTATGGCTACACCTTC.

Only one count was recorded for this clonotype. V is TRBV19 and J is TRBJ1-4; D may be TRBD1 (6 bases). CDR1 and CDR2 from the germline V gene are LNHDA and SQIVND (reference sequence). The CDR3 has 13 residues. V lost 8 bases to trimming and J lost 5 bases, with 12 bases between them. CDR3 amino acids: CASQGRWNEKLFF. CDR3 coding DNA: TGTGCCAGTCAGGGGCGGTGGAATGAAAAACTGTTTTTT.

The chain links TRBV7-9 to TRBJ2-7; 9 positions match TRBD2. V gave up 5 bases and J gave up 3 bases; unmatched junction bases: 14. CDR3 length: 17 residues. The germline V gene has CDR1 SEHNR and CDR2 FQNEAQ (reference sequence). The CDR3 DNA sequence: TGTGCCAGCAGCATAAGGTTGGGAGCGGGAGGAGGCTACGAGCAGTACTTC. The encoded protein is CASSIRLGAGGGYEQYF. Looking up the rest from reference TRBV7-9 and TRBJ2-7 gives the full variable domain: DTGVSQNPRHKITKRGQNVTFRCDPISEHNRLYWYRQTLGQGPEFLTYFQNEAQLEKSRLLSDRFSAERPKGSFSTLEIQRTEQGDSAMYLCASSIRLGAGGGYEQYFGPGTRLTVT.

This clonotype was picked up many times. The CDR3 here is CSASKAGVMNTEAFF. In DNA, the CDR3 is TGCAGTGCTAGTAAGGCAGGAGTAATGAACACTGAAGCTTTCTTT. The gene calls are TRBV20-1 and TRBJ1-1; D is undetermined. The length of the CDR3 is 15 residues. Trimming took off 3 bases at V and 0 bases at J, with 14 bases between the two ends. Germline V lookup: CDR1 DFQATT, CDR2 SNEGSKA (reference sequence).

This rearrangement joins TRBV10-3 to TRBJ1-2, with D possibly TRBD1 on 6 matching bases. V gave up 6 bases and J gave up 0 bases, with 8 bases separating them. The CDR3 spans 13 residues. Germline CDR1 and CDR2: ENHRY and SYGVKD. CDR3 in amino acids: CAIRGAANYGYTF. The DNA of the CDR3 is TGTGCCATCAGGGGGGCAGCTAACTATGGCTACACCTTC.

The rearrangement links TRBV11-2 to TRBJ1-4, with TRBD1 matching 7 bases. This CDR3 comprises 16 residues. V was pared by 6 bases and J by 5 bases, with 12 bases of the junction left unmatched. Germline V gives CDR1 SGHAT, CDR2 FQNNGV. The CDR3 DNA follows: TGTGCCAGCAGTTCCGGGACAGCACAACTCAATGAAAAACTGTTTTTT. Translating gives CASSSGTAQLNEKLFF.

There are many counts of this clonotype. This chain joins TRBV7-3 and TRBJ2-7, with D possibly matching TRBD2 (6 bases). CDR3 size: 15 residues. Trimming removed 1 base at V and 2 bases at J, with 12 bases between. Germline V gives CDR1 SGHTA, CDR2 FQGTGA. Here the CDR3 reads CASSLSSGEAYEQYF. The CDR3 DNA is TGTGCCAGCAGCTTAAGTAGTGGGGAGGCCTACGAGCAGTACTTC.

The CDR3 reads CASSRGEAGGYTF. Here the CDR3 DNA reads TGTGCCAGCAGTCGAGGGGAGGCCGGTGGCTACACCTTC. The rearrangement joins TRBV25-1 to TRBJ1-2, with a weak D call TRBD1 (5 bases). Germline CDR1 is MGHDK and CDR2 is SYGVNS. V was cut by 5 bases and J by 7 bases, with 14 bases left in between. The CDR3 contains 13 residues.

Points on this clonotype: A single base separates this from a much larger clone, so it may be a read error. The gene calls are TRBV7-9 and TRBJ1-5, with unresolved D. This CDR3 is built from 17 residues. Deletions cut 1 base from V and 1 base from J, with 14 bases between. Germline CDR1 and CDR2: SEHNR and FQNEAQ (reference sequence). In nucleotides, the CDR3 is TGTGCCAGCAGCTTAGAATTCTCCGGTAGAAGCAATCAGCCCCAGCATTTT. It is translated as CASSLEFSGRSNQPQHF. The full variable domain, rest sourced from reference TRBV7-9 and TRBJ1-5, is DTGVSQNPRHKITKRGQNVTFRCDPISEHNRLYWYRQTLGQGPEFLTYFQNEAQLEKSRLLSDRFSAERPKGSFSTLEIQRTEQGDSAMYLCASSLEFSGRSNQPQHFGDGTRLSIL.

This clonotype was recorded many times. The chain links TRBV24-1 to TRBJ2-5; D unclear. Trimming left V 7 bases short and J 2 bases short, with 7 bases between. Germline CDR1 KGHDR, CDR2 SFDVKD. The CDR3 sequence is 12 residues long. This CDR3 reads CATRAYQETQYF. Written as DNA, the CDR3 is TGTGCCACCAGGGCATATCAAGAGACCCAGTACTTC.

This chain links TRBV10-3 with TRBJ1-4, with 7 nucleotides matching TRBD1. Per germline, CDR1 ENHRY and CDR2 SYGVKD. CDR3 size: 15 residues. The V and J ends lost 10 bases and 3 bases, in that order; junction bases with no gene match: 11. The CDR3 DNA reads as TGTGCCAGCATTTACGCGGGACAGTCTAATGAAAAACTGTTTTTT. This encodes CASIYAGQSNEKLFF.

Concerning this clonotype itself: This CDR3 fails to terminate in the conserved phenylalanine or tryptophan, so it likely reflects a read error. The limits of the CDR3 on the DNA are not certain, so only TCRdb's listed CDR3 is given. This rearrangement joins TRBV7-2 to TRBJ2-6; the table's TRBD1 call for D was not verified on the DNA. Inclusive of both ends, the CDR3 amounts to 12 amino acids. CDR1 and CDR2 from the germline V gene are SGHTA and FQGNSA. This chain's CDR3 is CASSTPDRAGTS.

The rearrangement joins TRBV4-2 to TRBJ1-4, with unresolved D. This CDR3 has 16 amino acids. CDR1 and CDR2 from the germline V gene are LGHNA and YNFKEQ. V was trimmed by 1 base and J by 0 bases, leaving 9 bases between them. CDR3 residues: CASSQVWPATNEKLFF. The CDR3 DNA is TGTGCCAGCAGCCAAGTCTGGCCGGCAACTAATGAAAAACTGTTTTTT.

V and J are TRBV29-1 and TRBJ1-2; tentative D call: TRBD1 (5 bases). Germline CDR1 is SQVTM and CDR2 is ANQGSEA. Trimming left V 3 bases short and J 5 bases short, with 13 bases between. The CDR3 runs 13 residues. The CDR3 spells CSVEAGESYGYTF. CDR3 sequence (DNA): TGCAGCGTTGAGGCGGGGGAGAGTTATGGCTACACCTTC. The variable domain in full, with the rest retrieved from reference TRBV29-1 and TRBJ1-2, is SAVISQKPSRDICQRGTSLTIQCQVDSQVTMMFWYRQQPGQSLTLIATANQGSEATYESGFVIDKFPISRPNLTFSTLTVSNMSPEDSSIYLCSVEAGESYGYTFGSGTRLTVV.

The chain is built from TRBV25-1 and TRBJ2-1, with a possible D match to TRBD2 (6 bases). Germline CDR1 MGHDK, CDR2 SYGVNS. CDR3 length: 14 amino acids. V lost 3 bases and J lost 4, with 10 bases in between. CDR3 region: CASSDYRGYNEQFF. The CDR3 DNA is TGTGCCAGCAGTGACTATCGGGGGTACAATGAGCAGTTCTTC.

This clonotype was detected many times. This chain joins TRBV7-9 and TRBJ2-7, with 10 bases fitting TRBD2. The length of the CDR3 is 15 residues. With V trimmed by 5 bases and J by 2 bases, 6 bases remained unmatched. From germline, CDR1 is SEHNR and CDR2 FQNEAQ (reference sequence). The CDR3 DNA reads as TGTGCCAGCAGCCCTGGAGCGGGAGGGGCCTACGAGCAGTACTTC. Translation: CASSPGAGGAYEQYF.

At least ten counts were recorded for this clonotype. CDR3 sequence (DNA): TGTGCCAGCAGCTACAACAGGGTACAAGAAGCTTTCTTT. As protein: CASSYNRVQEAFF. J is TRBJ1-1 and V is TRBV7-9; perhaps TRBD1 as D (6 bases). This CDR3 has 13 residues. Trimming took off 4 bases at V and 8 bases at J, with 14 bases between the two ends. Looked up from germline, CDR1 is SEHNR and CDR2 is FQNEAQ (reference sequence). The variable domain in full, with the rest retrieved from reference TRBV7-9 and TRBJ1-1, is DTGVSQNPRHKITKRGQNVTFRCDPISEHNRLYWYRQTLGQGPEFLTYFQNEAQLEKSRLLSDRFSAERPKGSFSTLEIQRTEQGDSAMYLCASSYNRVQEAFFGQGTRLTVV.

This clonotype appeared a few times. This clone may be a read error of a much larger clone one base away. The chain uses TRBV6-2 or TRBV6-3 and TRBJ2-7, with D tentatively TRBD2 (5 bases). Germline V lookup: CDR1 MNHEY, CDR2 SVGEGT. V gave up 7 bases and J gave up 2 bases, with 6 bases separating them. CDR3 length: 11 residues. The CDR3 loop reads CASTGTYEQYF. The CDR3 DNA reads as TGTGCCAGCACCGGGACCTACGAGCAGTACTTC.

This chain links TRBV6-5 with TRBJ1-5; 11 bases agree with TRBD1. This CDR3 contains 14 residues. J was trimmed by 4 bases and V by 10 bases; bases with no gene match: 6. Per the germline V gene, CDR1 is MNHEY and CDR2 is SVGAGI. The DNA of the CDR3 is TGTGCCATCAGCCGGGACAGGGGGAATCAGCCCCAGCATTTT. Its translation is CAISRDRGNQPQHF.

This clonotype was picked up a small number of times. This chain joins TRBV20-1 and TRBJ2-7; 14 bases align to TRBD2. There are 15 residues in the CDR3. CDR1 and CDR2 (germline): DFQATT, SNEGSKA (reference sequence). The junction had 6 bases not matched to a gene; V was cut back by 2 bases and J by 6 bases. CDR3 residues: CSARLGLAGVLEQYF. DNA for the CDR3: TGCAGTGCTAGATTGGGACTAGCGGGAGTTCTCGAGCAGTACTTC.

The rearrangement uses TRBV25-1 and TRBJ1-4; D gene unclear. The CDR3 consists of 14 residues. V was trimmed by 8 bases and J by 5 bases, leaving 15 bases between them. CDR1 is MGHDK, CDR2 SYGVNS, per germline. The CDR3 coding sequence is TGTGCCAGCGTAGGAGGGTTACAGAATGAAAAACTGTTTTTT. Amino acids: CASVGGLQNEKLFF.

Comments on this clonotype: Given a much more abundant clone one base away, this may be a read error. CDR3 sequence (DNA): TGTGCCAGCAGTTTAGATGGAGTTCCAGCTCAAGAGACCCAGTACTTC. Translation gives CASSLDGVPAQETQYF. The chain has TRBV6-6 and TRBJ2-5; D remains ambiguous. The CDR3 totals 16 residues. CDR1 is MNHNY, CDR2 SVGAGI, per germline (reference sequence). V lost 4 bases, J lost 2 bases, and 17 bases lay in between.

The V gene is TRBV4-1, the J gene TRBJ2-7; D remains unclear. The CDR3 spans 9 residues. V lost 0 bases and J 11 bases, leaving 2 bases between the germline ends. CDR1 is MGHRA and CDR2 is YSYEKL in the germline V gene. CDR3 residues: CASSQEEYF. CDR3 nucleotides: TGCGCCAGCAGCCAAGAGGAGTACTTC.

For this clonotype: This sequence may be a read error, since a much larger clone differs from it by one base. The chain couples TRBV25-1 to TRBJ2-7, with 9 nucleotides matching TRBD1. The V segment lost 2 bases and the J segment 0 bases; nucleotides outside the gene matches: 2. Germline assignment: CDR1 MGHDK and CDR2 SYGVNS. The CDR3 is made up of 15 amino acids. CDR3: CASSEGTGNSYEQYF. The CDR3 DNA is TGTGCCAGCAGTGAAGGGACAGGGAACTCCTACGAGCAGTACTTC.

Many counts were recorded for this clonotype. This chain uses TRBV9 with TRBJ1-5; TRBD1 matches at 7 bases. There are 13 residues in the CDR3. Germline values: CDR1 SGDLS, CDR2 YYNGEE. V lost 4 bases and J lost 7; bases outside the gene matches: 5. CDR3 coding DNA: TGTGCCAGCAGCCTAGGGGGCTACCAGCCCCAGCATTTT. It translates to CASSLGGYQPQHF.

The table lists this clonotype with many counts. V and J are TRBV5-8 and TRBJ2-6, with D tentatively TRBD2 (5 bases). The V and J ends lost 0 bases and 2 bases respectively, with 9 bases between them. Germline V lookup: CDR1 SGHTS, CDR2 YDEGEE. The CDR3 consists of 16 residues. For the CDR3, the DNA is TGTGCCAGCAGCTTGGGGACTCCGGCTGGGGCCAACGTCCTGACTTTC. Its translation is CASSLGTPAGANVLTF.

The table lists this clonotype with many counts. The chain combines TRBV19 with TRBJ2-5, with a weak D call TRBD2 (5 bases). Germline loops: CDR1 LNHDA, CDR2 SQIVND (reference sequence). The germline V and J ends were trimmed by 4 bases and 5 bases, with 14 bases remaining between them. CDR3 length: 14 residues. The CDR3: CASSTGGGLETQYF. The CDR3 bases are TGTGCCAGTAGTACCGGCGGAGGTTTGGAGACCCAGTACTTC.

Points on this clonotype: One junction end does not reproduce the germline sequence, and a read error may be involved. The V gene is TRBV15, the J gene TRBJ1-2; no clear D gene. Germline V lookup: CDR1 LNHNV, CDR2 YYDKDF (reference sequence). This CDR3 has 13 residues. CDR3 residues: CAASSATGSGYTF. Written as DNA, the CDR3 is TGTGCCGCCAGCAGTGCCACGGGGAGTGGCTACACCTTC.